This T cell receptor (beta chain) was documented in a study of shared clonotypes between healthy human individuals. Broader study findings: Clonotypes that were shared across a few donors made up roughly 5% of naive CD4 clonotypes.

How the authors handled the data: Filtering differed, since immunoSEQ gave only junction sequences and no quality scores. Profiling relied on immunoSEQ multiplex PCR, and the TCRdb table lists in-frame clones only, not all of them. D and trimming come from the DNA, and the V and J calls and clone size come from that table. The repertoire has some 2.1 million clones, about 93% of them found once; the top ten carry about 1.7%. This CDR3 spans 14 amino acids. Per germline, CDR1 LNHNV and CDR2 YYDKDF (reference sequence). Trimming left V 3 bases short and J 6 bases short, with 15 bases between. Terminally differentiated effector memory CD45RA+ cells were left out of the naive CD8 fraction, which was CD45RO-negative and positively selected for CCR7. The count of this clone is one. Its antigen is not identified.

The sequenced sample consisted of naive CD8+ T cells from PBMCs. The V call is TRBV15, the J call TRBJ2-7; D unresolved. The clonotype comes from a man younger than 35 in good health. Some clones in this sample may be carry-over from other donors' samples. CDR3 sequence reads: CATSSSLPVVEQYF. CDR3 DNA sequence: TGTGCCACCAGCAGCTCTCTCCCAGTTGTCGAGCAGTACTTC.